This TCR beta chain was profiled in a study of blood T cell repertoires in COVID-19. About the study: Samples of COVID-19 (acute and convalescent) were obtained from the United States, Italy and Spain. PBMCs, B-cell-depleted T cells, or T cells were the source of the cDNA or gDNA that made up the material.

Clones were read by immunoSEQ multiplex PCR, and TCRdb kept only the in-frame ones, dropping some. The repertoire holds 200,000 to 300,000 clones, with about nine tenths as singletons. Adults between roughly 18 and 89 years of age took part from 20 to 25 US areas. Each participant's cohort was designated according to participant-reported clinical history. The CDR3 runs 11 residues. CDR1 is MNHEY and CDR2 is SVGAGI in the germline V gene. Trimming shortened V by 6 bases and J by 11 bases, and 11 bases separated the two germline ends. The chain joins TRBV6-5 to TRBJ1-5; D is unresolved. This TCR was sampled from a man aged 35-49 years who had recovered from COVID-19. The sequencing input was PBMCs or T cells enriched from blood (not recorded which). The CDR3 spells CASSPGRAQHF. The CDR3 DNA follows: TGTGCCAGCAGCCCCGGGAGGGCCCAGCATTTT.